The rows below give T cell receptor beta chains drawn from one sample of a study of blood T cell repertoires in COVID-19. The protocol was immunoSEQ multiplex PCR, while the TCRdb copy is restricted to in-frame clones and leaves out a portion. This table has about 200,000 clones, about 83% appearing once. The sample taken for sequencing was peripheral blood. These receptors originate from a woman in her thirties or forties with active or convalescent COVID-19. The CDR3 runs from the conserved cysteine through the conserved F or W. Each record gives: CDR3 protein, CDR3 DNA, V gene, J gene, D gene, clone size. The D gene is left open where the match is weak. Clone size, where shown, is once, few, many, or a class for clones that have expanded.

CASRGTGGPGNTIYF,TGTGCCAGCAGGGGCACAGGGGGCCCTGGAAACACCATATATTTT,TRBV6-6,TRBJ1-3,TRBD1,NA
CAWSAGTGLAGTF,TGTGCCTGGAGTGCCGGGACAGGGCTCGCGGGTACCTTC,TRBV30,TRBJ1-2,TRBD1,once
CASSLGQGVDYEQYF,TGTGCCAGCAGCTTGGGCCAGGGGGTCGACTACGAGCAGTACTTC,TRBV5-4,TRBJ2-7,TRBD1,NA
CASSTVYNEQFF,TGTGCCAGCAGCACAGTCTACAATGAGCAGTTCTTC,TRBV3-1/TRBV3-2,TRBJ2-1,NA,NA
CASSFQGPTDTQYF,TGTGCCAGCAGCTTTCAGGGTCCCACAGATACGCAGTATTTT,TRBV7-3,TRBJ2-3,NA,once
CASSLKGSSGYTF,TGTGCCAGCAGCTTGAAGGGGTCGAGTGGCTACACCTTC,TRBV7-9,TRBJ1-2,NA,few
CASSLFPNTEAFF,TGTGCCAGCAGCCTTTTCCCGAACACTGAAGCTTTCTTT,TRBV11-2,TRBJ1-1,NA,NA
CAKSGTSGRGVVETQYF,TGTGCCAAATCCGGGACTAGCGGGAGGGGCGTCGTTGAGACCCAGTACTTC,TRBV7-2,TRBJ2-5,TRBD2,once
CASSRGRVGTGELFF,TGCGCCAGCAGTCGGGGTCGGGTTGGCACCGGGGAGCTGTTTTTT,TRBV4-3,TRBJ2-2,NA,NA
CASSLLGTPYEQYF,TGTGCCAGCAGCTTATTAGGGACTCCTTACGAGCAGTACTTC,TRBV7-8,TRBJ2-7,NA,NA
CASSEGAPPHDTQYF,TGTGCCAGCAGTGAGGGGGCCCCCCCACATGATACGCAGTATTTT,TRBV25-1,TRBJ2-3,NA,NA
CASKEQGPNNEQFF,TGCGCCAGCAAGGAACAGGGACCCAACAATGAGCAGTTCTTC,TRBV5-1,TRBJ2-1,NA,once
CASSQDILAGGETQYF,TGTGCCAGCAGCCAGGACATACTAGCGGGAGGGGAGACCCAGTACTTC,TRBV3-1/TRBV3-2,TRBJ2-5,TRBD2,NA
CASSLAGGPEDTQYF,TGTGCCAGCAGTTTAGCGGGAGGGCCAGAAGATACGCAGTATTTT,TRBV7-3,TRBJ2-3,TRBD2,once
CAGRGGGQETQYF,TGTGCCGGCCGAGGGGGGGGCCAAGAGACCCAGTACTTC,TRBV28,TRBJ2-5,NA,once
CASSSMQGGSNQPQHF,TGTGCCAGCAGCTCCATGCAGGGTGGAAGCAATCAGCCCCAGCATTTT,TRBV5-6,TRBJ1-5,NA,NA
CASSSLTGNTGELFF,TGTGCCAGCAGCTCCCTGACAGGAAACACCGGGGAGCTGTTTTTT,TRBV7-9,TRBJ2-2,NA,NA
CASSQAGEGKGSGNTIYF,TGCGCCAGCAGCCAAGCCGGGGAGGGGAAGGGTTCTGGAAACACCATATATTTT,TRBV4-1,TRBJ1-3,NA,NA
CASSLSGLDLDTEAFF,TGTGCCAGCAGCTTATCCGGGTTAGACCTGGACACTGAAGCTTTCTTT,TRBV7-9,TRBJ1-1,NA,NA
CASSQDRGRNTEAFF,TGTGCCAGCAGCCAGGACAGGGGGAGGAACACTGAAGCTTTCTTT,TRBV4-2,TRBJ1-1,TRBD1,NA
CATSFGLAGGPGGELFF,TGTGCCACCAGCTTCGGACTAGCGGGAGGGCCTGGCGGGGAGCTGTTTTTT,TRBV15,TRBJ2-2,TRBD2,NA
CASSFGLALETQYF,TGTGCCAGCAGCTTCGGGCTAGCCCTCGAGACCCAGTACTTC,TRBV5-6,TRBJ2-5,NA,few
CASARDRDNTGELFF,TGTGCCAGCGCCAGGGACAGGGACAACACCGGGGAGCTGTTTTTT,TRBV7-9,TRBJ2-2,TRBD1,NA